These 21 T cell receptor beta chains were all obtained from the same sample, sequenced in a study of cytomegalovirus exposure and HLA in healthy donors. In the PCR, 60 Vbeta and 13 Jbeta primers were used. Repertoires were generated with immunoSEQ multiplex PCR, while TCRdb's copy carries only in-frame clones and drops some. This repertoire shows around 78,000 clones, 65% to 85% found once; its top ten account for about 2.4%. The sequenced material came from PBMCs. The receptor set was obtained from a woman between 45 and 65 years old in good health and CMV-seronegative.

The V and J genes are TRBV28 and TRBJ1-3, with D maybe TRBD1 (6 bases). CDR1 is MDHEN, CDR2 SYDVKM, per germline. The CDR3 has 14 residues. Trimming left V 2 bases short and J 1 base short, with 6 bases between. For the CDR3, the DNA is TGTGCCAGCAGTTTAGGACAGTCTGGAAACACCATATATTTT. It specifies CASSLGQSGNTIYF.

This clone was observed a single time. V gene TRBV10-1 combines with J gene TRBJ2-3; TRBD2 is a possible D gene (6 bases). Per the germline V gene, CDR1 is WNHNN and CDR2 is SYGVQD (reference sequence). Trimming removed 6 bases at V and 0 bases at J, with 16 bases between. The CDR3 has 16 residues. DNA for the CDR3: TGCGCCAGCAGCCTAAGTAGCGGAGCTAGCACAGATACGCAGTATTTT. It encodes CASSLSSGASTDTQYF.

The sample holds one count of this clone. The chain uses TRBV18 and TRBJ2-7; TRBD1 matches 7 bases. This CDR3 comprises 15 residues. V gave up 3 bases and J gave up 0 bases; unmatched junction bases: 5. Germline V gives CDR1 KGHSH, CDR2 LQKENI. The CDR3 sequence: CASSPSGQYSYEQYF. The CDR3, as DNA: TGTGCCAGCTCACCGTCGGGACAGTACTCCTACGAGCAGTACTTC.

J is TRBJ2-7 and V is TRBV4-1, with TRBD2 matching over 15 bases. The length of the CDR3 is 15 residues. After removal of 6 bases from V and 5 bases from J, the junction contained 5 bases not matched to a gene. CDR1 MGHRA and CDR2 YSYEKL come from the germline V gene. CDR3 in amino acids: CASRPGLAGGNEQYF. In DNA form, the CDR3 reads TGCGCCAGCAGGCCGGGACTAGCGGGAGGTAACGAGCAGTACTTC.

The chain recombines TRBV6-5 with TRBJ2-1; D is perhaps TRBD2 (5 bases). The CDR3 sequence is 14 residues long. Germline lookup yields CDR1 MNHEY and CDR2 SVGAGI. The ends were cut back, 0 bases at V and 8 bases at J, with 11 bases in the middle. In nucleotides, the CDR3 is TGTGCCAGCAGTTACTCGATCGGGGTCGATGAGCAGTTCTTC. Its translation: CASSYSIGVDEQFF.

The V gene is TRBV7-3, the J gene TRBJ2-1; 14 positions agree with TRBD2. After removal of 5 bases from V and 4 bases from J, the junction contained 10 bases not matched to a gene. Germline values: CDR1 SGHTA, CDR2 FQGTGA. CDR3 length equals 18 residues. The DNA for the CDR3 is TGTGCCAGCAGCACGAGAGGGACTAGCGGGAGTCCGTACAATGAGCAGTTCTTC. It codes for CASSTRGTSGSPYNEQFF.

This clone was detected once. The chain joins TRBV30 to TRBJ2-1; 10 nucleotides agree with TRBD2. Trimming took 0 bases from V and 6 from J; bases not matched to a gene: 5. Germline V gives CDR1 GTSNPN, CDR2 SVGIG (reference sequence). The CDR3 is 15 amino acids. CDR3 DNA: TGTGCCTGGAGTGTAATACTAGCGGGGCCCAATGAGCAGTTCTTC. It specifies CAWSVILAGPNEQFF.

This chain links TRBV15 with TRBJ2-7; TRBD1 matches 9 bases. The junction had 4 bases not matched to a gene; V was cut back by 5 bases and J by 5 bases. The CDR3 loop spans 13 amino acids. Germline V gene sequence: CDR1 LNHNV, CDR2 YYDKDF (reference sequence). This CDR3 is CATSGDRADEQYF. The CDR3 DNA sequence: TGTGCCACCAGCGGGGACAGGGCGGACGAGCAGTACTTC.

This clone has a handful of counts. V and J are TRBV4-2 and TRBJ2-5; 7 bases are a match to TRBD2. The assigned J gene may be wrong: the sequence end matches TRBJ2-7 better. The CDR3 totals 15 residues. From germline, CDR1 is LGHNA and CDR2 YNFKEQ. The CDR3 nucleotides read TGTGCCAGCAGCCAAGAAATCGGGGGGTCTTACGAGCAGTACTTC. Protein sequence: CASSQEIGGSYEQYF.

This clone was seen just once. This chain connects TRBV6-5 to TRBJ1-1; no definite D call. Trimming took off 2 bases at V and 7 bases at J, with 14 bases between the two ends. The CDR3 is made up of 14 amino acids. Germline V gene sequence: CDR1 MNHEY, CDR2 SVGAGI. CDR3 region: CASSYGGGNGEAFF. CDR3 nucleotide sequence: TGTGCCAGCAGTTACGGCGGAGGGAACGGTGAAGCTTTCTTT.

The chain links TRBV2 to TRBJ2-1, with 7 bases aligning to TRBD2. Germline CDR1 is SNHLY and CDR2 is FYNNEI. The CDR3 totals 12 residues. J was trimmed by 9 bases and V by 7 bases; bases with no gene match: 6. The CDR3 sequence: CASTASGVEQFF. The CDR3 DNA follows: TGTGCCAGCACCGCTAGCGGAGTTGAGCAGTTCTTC.

This chain connects TRBV12-5 to TRBJ1-1; tentative D call: TRBD1 (5 bases). The germline V gene has CDR1 LGHNT and CDR2 FRNRAP. The CDR3 length is 15 residues. V was shortened by 5 bases and J by 4 bases, with 17 bases between the two germline ends. CDR3 sequence: CASGGTSGLGTEAFF. CDR3 DNA sequence: TGTGCTAGTGGTGGAACCTCAGGGTTGGGCACTGAAGCTTTCTTT.

This chain uses TRBV6-1 with TRBJ2-1; no firm D call. The CDR3 has 15 residues. Per the germline V gene, CDR1 is MNHNS and CDR2 is SASEGT. The V end lost 6 bases, the J end lost 2 bases, and 14 bases lay between the germline ends. The CDR3 DNA follows: TGTGCCAGCAGACAGATCCCGTTGCCCTACAATGAGCAGTTCTTC. This gives the protein CASRQIPLPYNEQFF.

The V gene is TRBV9, the J gene TRBJ1-4; 7 bases line up with TRBD1. V lost 0 bases to trimming and J lost 7 bases; unmatched junction nucleotides: 6. This CDR3 contains 15 residues. Per the germline V gene, CDR1 is SGDLS and CDR2 is YYNGEE. Here the CDR3 reads CASSVEGGLGEKLFF. In nucleotides, the CDR3 is TGTGCCAGCAGCGTAGAAGGGGGCCTAGGTGAAAAACTGTTTTTT.

The V and J genes are TRBV6-6 and TRBJ1-1; 7 bases fit TRBD1. This CDR3 has 15 amino acids. The germline CDR1 and CDR2 sequences are MNHNY and SVGAGI (reference sequence). J gave up 5 bases and V 7 bases, and 13 bases lay outside the gene matches. CDR3 region: CASNLGQEVATEAFF. CDR3 DNA: TGTGCCAGCAACCTCGGACAGGAGGTGGCTACTGAAGCTTTCTTT.

This clone appeared once. The rearrangement uses TRBV10-2 and TRBJ1-3; 7 nucleotides agree with TRBD1. The ends lost 4 bases at V and 0 bases at J; junction bases unmatched: 6. The CDR3 is made up of 16 amino acids. CDR1 and CDR2 from the germline V gene are WSHSY and SAAADI. The CDR3 bases are TGCGCCAGCAGTGTGACAGGGATCGTCTCTGGAAACACCATATATTTT. Protein: CASSVTGIVSGNTIYF.

The rearrangement joins TRBV7-3 to TRBJ2-7; D is perhaps TRBD2 (6 bases). The CDR3 is made up of 14 amino acids. Deletions cut 2 bases from V and 2 bases from J, with 10 bases between. Germline-derived CDR1 and CDR2 are SGHTA and FQGTGA. Written as DNA, the CDR3 is TGTGCCAGCAGCTTATACGGAGGGACCTACGAGCAGTACTTC. Translating it yields CASSLYGGTYEQYF.

V and J are TRBV14 and TRBJ1-4; unclear D gene. The CDR3 extends over 14 amino acids. Germline lookup yields CDR1 SGHDN and CDR2 FVKESK. V was pared by 4 bases and J by 5 bases, with 11 bases between. The CDR3 DNA reads TGTGCCAGCAGCCCCCTAGGATCAAATGAAAAACTGTTTTTT. It specifies CASSPLGSNEKLFF.

The genes are TRBV30 and TRBJ1-2, with D unresolved. The V end was cut by 5 bases, the J end by 2 bases, with 12 bases between. Germline loops: CDR1 GTSNPN, CDR2 SVGIG (reference sequence). The CDR3 has 13 residues. This CDR3 is CAWLRGSNYGYTF. As DNA, the CDR3 is TGTGCCTGGTTACGGGGATCAAACTATGGCTACACCTTC.

The V and J genes are TRBV28 and TRBJ1-2, with unresolved D. Germline lookup yields CDR1 MDHEN and CDR2 SYDVKM. This CDR3 spans 12 amino acids. V lost 6 bases and J 5 bases, leaving 10 bases between the germline ends. In DNA form, the CDR3 reads TGTGCCAGCAGCCTTGCTCGGTATGGCTACACCTTC. It is translated as CASSLARYGYTF.

The genes are TRBV4-1 and TRBJ2-7, with D possibly being TRBD2 (6 bases). The CDR3 runs to 15 residues. Trimming removed 1 base at V and 4 bases at J, with 14 bases between. The V gene's germline CDR1 is MGHRA and CDR2 YSYEKL. The CDR3 is CASSQALVGGYEQYF. In nucleotides, the CDR3 is TGCGCCAGCAGCCAAGCCCTTGTGGGGGGTTACGAGCAGTACTTC.